This T cell receptor (beta chain) was identified during a study of blood T cell repertoires in COVID-19. Study-wide context: Italy, Spain and the United States were the sources of the convalescent and acute COVID-19 samples. From T cells, B-cell-depleted T cells, or PBMCs came the material, which was cDNA or gDNA.

Method: immunoSEQ multiplex PCR; TCRdb's copy keeps in-frame clones and lacks some. The data show about 490,000 clones, 75% to 90% seen once. Per germline, CDR1 KGHDR and CDR2 SFDVKD. This CDR3 comprises 17 residues. The ends lost 2 bases at V and 3 bases at J; junction bases unmatched: 8. The sequenced material came from peripheral blood. This TCR came from a human donor in a cohort sampled during active COVID-19. The gene calls are TRBV24-1 and TRBJ2-3; 9 nucleotides align to TRBD1. The CDR3 bases are TGTGCCACCAGTGATTCTGGGACAGGGCTGAGTACAGATACGCAGTATTTT. This gives the protein CATSDSGTGLSTDTQYF.